These 21 T cell receptor beta chains originate from one sample sequenced in a study of control samples from healthy donors and cancer patients (dated by TCRdb to 2018 to 2020). Libraries were made using the immunoSEQ multiplex PCR assay. TCRdb took over this immuneACCESS table, retaining in-frame rearrangements with V and J assigned. Such tables are incomplete; in checked studies, under half of the missing clones stem from an unresolved V gene, and the remainder is unexplained. In all, the sample holds 130,000 or so clones, and 92% of those were seen once. The ten largest account for less than 6% of the sample. Sequencing input: blood. Receptors originate from a man aged 18 to 30 in good health.

The chain links TRBV2 to TRBJ2-1; possibly TRBD1 for D (6 bases). Germline assignment: CDR1 SNHLY and CDR2 FYNNEI. The CDR3 is 13 amino acids. The chain's CDR3 is CATTRGSYNEQFF. CDR3 DNA: TGTGCAACCACGAGGGGGTCCTACAATGAGCAGTTCTTC.

This chain uses TRBV4-1 with TRBJ2-7; D gene uncertain. This CDR3 is built from 14 residues. Trimming took off 0 bases at V and 0 bases at J, with 6 bases between the two ends. From germline, CDR1 is MGHRA and CDR2 YSYEKL. The chain's CDR3 is CASSQEVVSYEQYF. The CDR3 region has the DNA TGCGCCAGCAGCCAAGAAGTAGTCTCCTACGAGCAGTACTTC.

The chain employs TRBV5-1 and TRBJ1-6; no clear D. This CDR3 is built from 13 residues. The germline CDR1 and CDR2 sequences are SGHRS and YFSETQ. V lost 3 bases, J lost 7 bases, and 8 bases lay in between. As DNA, the CDR3 is TGCGCCAGCAGCTCACTCAGAAATTCACCCCTCCACTTT. Its translation: CASSSLRNSPLHF.

The chain couples TRBV30 to TRBJ2-3; TRBD2 agrees at 9 bases. The CDR3 has 15 amino acids. In germline, CDR1 is GTSNPN, CDR2 SVGIG (reference sequence). V gave up 4 bases and J gave up 3 bases; unmatched junction bases: 8. The CDR3 sequence is CAWTRLADPTDTQYF. In DNA form, the CDR3 reads TGTGCCTGGACCCGACTAGCGGACCCGACAGATACGCAGTATTTT.

About this clone itself: Other DNA variants within this sample encode the same CDR3. V usage is TRBV9 and J usage is TRBJ1-6, with 7 bases lining up with TRBD1. J gave up 0 bases and V 0 bases, and 6 bases lay outside the gene matches. Germline V lookup: CDR1 SGDLS, CDR2 YYNGEE. The CDR3 contains 18 residues. This chain's CDR3 is CASSVGEGQSSYNSPLHF. CDR3 DNA sequence: TGTGCCAGCAGCGTAGGGGAGGGACAGAGCTCCTATAATTCACCCCTCCACTTT.

A single count supports this clone. CDR3 residues: CASSFTGVETQYF. The CDR3 DNA reads TGTGCCAGCAGCTTCACTGGGGTGGAGACCCAGTACTTC. This chain links TRBV11-3 with TRBJ2-5; D is undetermined. Germline values: CDR1 SGHNT, CDR2 YENEEA. There are 13 residues in the CDR3. With 3 bases removed from V and 5 bases from J, the gap between germline ends came to 10 bases.

The rearrangement joins TRBV7-2 to TRBJ1-2; 10 bases agree with TRBD1. Germline CDR1 reads SGHTA; CDR2 reads FQGNSA. The CDR3 covers 15 residues. Trimming removed 4 bases from V and 3 bases from J; junction bases left unmatched: 5. CDR3 sequence (DNA): TGTGCCAGCAGCTCGAGGACAGGGGGGGACTATGGCTACACCTTC. Its translation is CASSSRTGGDYGYTF.

This clone was seen only a few times. This chain connects TRBV5-4 to TRBJ1-1; perhaps TRBD1 as D (5 bases). V was shortened by 0 bases and J by 9 bases, with 15 bases between the two germline ends. This CDR3 region has 14 residues. Germline loops: CDR1 SGHNT, CDR2 YYREEE (reference sequence). This CDR3 reads CASSLAYRLEKAFF. CDR3 sequence (DNA): TGTGCCAGCAGCTTGGCCTACAGGCTTGAGAAAGCTTTCTTT.

The CDR3 bases are TGCAGTGCTAGTGTGGGTCTAGCGGGGGGGCAGGGCACAGATACGCAGTATTTT. Translating it yields CSASVGLAGGQGTDTQYF. V and J are TRBV20-1 and TRBJ2-3; TRBD2 agrees at 12 bases. The germline V gene has CDR1 DFQATT and CDR2 SNEGSKA (reference sequence). With V trimmed by 3 bases and J by 1 base, 11 bases remained unmatched. CDR3 size: 18 residues.

The chain uses TRBV6-2 or TRBV6-3 and TRBJ1-2, with unresolved D. Looked up from germline, CDR1 is MNHEY and CDR2 is SVGEGT. The CDR3 loop spans 13 amino acids. The V end lost 5 bases, the J end lost 4 bases, and 11 bases lay between the germline ends. CDR3 coding DNA: TGTGCCAGCAGTGGCCGTAGTGTCTATGGCTACACCTTC. Its protein is CASSGRSVYGYTF.

The V gene is TRBV11-2, the J gene TRBJ1-4, with D perhaps matching TRBD1 (6 bases). Germline V CDR1 and CDR2: SGHAT, FQNNGV. The CDR3 is made up of 15 amino acids. The V and J ends lost 2 bases and 8 bases respectively, with 15 bases between them. The CDR3, as DNA: TGTGCCAGCAGCTTAAGGGGGATGGTAGGGGAAAAACTGTTTTTT. Amino acids: CASSLRGMVGEKLFF.

This clone was counted a single time. The V call is TRBV6-5, the J call TRBJ2-3; 9 bases are a match to TRBD1. V lost 10 bases to trimming and J lost 2 bases; unmatched junction nucleotides: 7. The CDR3 is 14 amino acids. Germline V lookup: CDR1 MNHEY, CDR2 SVGAGI. The CDR3 DNA follows: TGTGCCATGAAATGGGACAGGGACACAGATACGCAGTATTTT. This translates into CAMKWDRDTDTQYF.

CDR3 in DNA: TGTGCCAGCAGCTCGAGCGGCAGCATTAATGAAAAACTGTTTTTT. Residues: CASSSSGSINEKLFF. The chain joins TRBV7-9 to TRBJ1-4; D unresolved. V dropped 4 bases and J dropped 4 bases, with 13 bases sitting between them. The germline CDR1 and CDR2 sequences are SEHNR and FQNEAQ (reference sequence). The CDR3 is 15 residues long. The full variable domain, its missing parts supplied by reference TRBV7-9 and TRBJ1-4, is DTGVSQNPRHKITKRGQNVTFRCDPISEHNRLYWYRQTLGQGPEFLTYFQNEAQLEKSRLLSDRFSAERPKGSFSTLEIQRTEQGDSAMYLCASSSSGSINEKLFFGSGTQLSVL.

The chain carries TRBV18 and TRBJ2-5; TRBD1 aligns across 11 bases. V lost 4 bases, J lost 4 bases, and 2 bases stayed unmatched. There are 14 residues in the CDR3. Germline assignment: CDR1 KGHSH and CDR2 LQKENI. The CDR3 bases are TGTGCCAGCTCACAGGACAGGGGGCGAGAGACCCAGTACTTC. Its protein is CASSQDRGRETQYF.

Here the CDR3 DNA reads TGTGCCAGCAGCTTAGGTCTTAGTAGTCCCCAAGAGACCCAGTACTTC. Translated, it gives CASSLGLSSPQETQYF. The chain joins TRBV7-2 to TRBJ2-5; the D is unclear. CDR1 and CDR2 (germline): SGHTA, FQGNSA. This CDR3 comprises 16 residues. V was cut by 1 base and J by 1 base, with 13 bases left in between.

This clone came up once. A read error may account for a junction end that differs from germline. The rearrangement uses TRBV3-1 (or the pseudogene TRBV3-2) and TRBJ2-3; tentative D call: TRBD2 (5 bases). Germline CDR1 is LGHDT and CDR2 is YNNKEL (reference sequence). There are 14 residues in the CDR3. CDR3 in amino acids: CASRQAEGTDTQYF. The CDR3 nucleotides read TGTGCCAGCAGACAAGCGGAAGGCACAGATACGCAGTATTTT.

V usage is TRBV20-1 and J usage is TRBJ1-6, with D possibly TRBD1 on 6 matching bases. V lost 3 bases and J 6 bases, leaving 15 bases between the germline ends. This CDR3 is built from 15 residues. Germline CDR1 is DFQATT and CDR2 is SNEGSKA (reference sequence). The CDR3 region has the DNA TGCAGTGCTAGTAGTCAGGGGAAGATTAATTCACCCCTCCACTTT. Translation gives CSASSQGKINSPLHF.

This clone was found once. The CDR3 is CASSLGGTGGNEQFF. The CDR3 DNA follows: TGTGCCAGCAGCTTGGGGGGGACAGGGGGTAATGAGCAGTTCTTC. This chain links TRBV5-4 with TRBJ2-1, with 11 bases lining up with TRBD1. Losses at the gene ends were 0 bases for V and 7 bases for J; bases not matched to a gene: 3. The germline gives CDR1 SGHNT, CDR2 YYREEE (reference sequence). The CDR3 has 15 residues.

The chain employs TRBV9 and TRBJ1-6, with no clear D. Trimming pared 0 bases from V and 10 bases from J, leaving 11 bases between. CDR1 is SGDLS, CDR2 YYNGEE, per germline. This CDR3 region has 14 residues. As DNA, the CDR3 is TGTGCCAGCAGCGTAGGAGGTTTCGAGTCACCCCTCCACTTT. Residues: CASSVGGFESPLHF.

This rearrangement joins TRBV20-1 to TRBJ1-6, with D possibly matching TRBD1 (5 bases). CDR3 length: 15 residues. Germline V gene lookup returns CDR1 DFQATT and CDR2 SNEGSKA (reference sequence). Trimming took 3 bases from V and 7 from J, leaving 16 bases between them. In DNA form, the CDR3 reads TGCAGTGCTAGTGGGGGGGAATCTTGGAATTCACCCCTCCACTTT. It encodes CSASGGESWNSPLHF.

The gene calls are TRBV2 and TRBJ1-2; 7 bases are shared with TRBD1. Germline CDR1 and CDR2: SNHLY and FYNNEI. The CDR3 is 14 amino acids. J was trimmed by 4 bases and V by 6 bases; bases with no gene match: 8. The DNA of the CDR3 is TGTGCCAGCAGCTCCGGGACAGATACCTATGGCTACACCTTC. Its translation is CASSSGTDTYGYTF.